This TCR beta chain derives from a study of blood T cell repertoires in COVID-19. Study-level background: COVID-19 samples collected from the United States, Italy and Spain covered acute and convalescent phases.

The CDR3 has 14 residues. Germline V lookup: CDR1 SGDLS, CDR2 YYNGEE. V was clipped by 3 bases and J by 10 bases; unmatched bases: 6. In the authors' methods: Estimation of nucleated cell counts was performed using reference gene primer amplification. Profiled with immunoSEQ multiplex PCR; TCRdb holds only in-frame clones, not every one. V and J calls and clone size are as listed in that table; D and trimming were resolved from the DNA. The sample has some 38,000 clones, roughly nine tenths seen once. The rearrangement uses TRBV9 and TRBJ1-6, with TRBD1 matching over 8 bases. The sequence came from a woman aged 30 to 39 in a cohort sampled during active COVID-19. Sequences were obtained from peripheral blood. CDR3 bases: TGTGCCAGCAGCGCGGACAGGGTGGGGTCACCCCTCCACTTT. It codes for CASSADRVGSPLHF.